Sequencing of this T cell receptor beta chain was carried out in a study of a mutant IDH1 vaccine in newly diagnosed glioma. Time point denoted: week 23, last vaccination. A 20-mer mutant IDH1 peptide at 300 ug was injected subcutaneously with topical imiquimod. The assay was immunoSEQ multiplex PCR, and TCRdb's table has in-frame clones only and misses some. The sample carries about 65,000 clones, about 88% recorded once. The V gene lost 2 bases and the J gene lost 0 bases, with 4 bases spanning the gap. CDR1 MGHRA and CDR2 YSYEKL come from the germline V gene. This CDR3 region has 14 residues. As regards this clone: Its antigen is still unknown.

This chain links TRBV4-1 with TRBJ2-2; the D is unclear. The receptor's source is a man aged 25 to 40 with glioma. This specimen was PBMCs, taken from a glioma patient whose treatment included an IDH1 peptide vaccine. The DNA for the CDR3 is TGCGCCAGCAGCCAAATCCCGAACACCGGGGAGCTGTTTTTT. Protein sequence: CASSQIPNTGELFF.